The 6 T cell receptor beta chains in this list originate from one sample, sequenced in a study of cytomegalovirus exposure and HLA in healthy donors. Sequencing used immunoSEQ multiplex PCR; TCRdb keeps in-frame clones, though not all of them. The sample holds some 140,000 clones, roughly 86% seen once. Material: PBMCs. The receptors shown here come from a woman younger than 45 in good health and CMV-seronegative.

This chain connects TRBV5-4 to TRBJ2-2; D perhaps matches TRBD1 (6 bases). There are 14 residues in the CDR3. Germline V lookup: CDR1 SGHNT, CDR2 YYREEE (reference sequence). The V end lost 5 bases, the J end lost 1 base, and 9 bases lay between the germline ends. The CDR3 DNA reads TGTGCCAGCAGACCGGGACAGAACACCGGGGAGCTGTTTTTT. Translation gives CASRPGQNTGELFF.

Only one count was recorded for this clone. The chain is built from TRBV9 and TRBJ2-3, with D possibly TRBD2 on 5 matching bases. Germline CDR1 reads SGDLS; CDR2 reads YYNGEE. This CDR3 spans 16 amino acids. V was pared by 0 bases and J by 2 bases, with 13 bases between. CDR3 sequence (DNA): TGTGCCAGCAGCGTAGCTTCCCGGGGTCCCACAGATACGCAGTATTTT. It specifies CASSVASRGPTDTQYF.

The chain links TRBV10-3 to TRBJ2-1; 10 nucleotides agree with TRBD1. The CDR3 has 13 amino acids. The junction had 2 bases not matched to a gene; V was cut back by 5 bases and J by 7 bases. Germline values: CDR1 ENHRY, CDR2 SYGVKD. CDR3 amino acids: CAISPGQGNEQFF. CDR3 sequence (DNA): TGTGCCATCAGTCCGGGACAGGGGAATGAGCAGTTCTTC.

The CDR3 region has the DNA TGTGCCAGCTCACCAAATGCCGGTGCAAACTATGGCTACACCTTC. Translated: CASSPNAGANYGYTF. J is TRBJ1-2 and V is TRBV18; D not certain. Germline values: CDR1 KGHSH, CDR2 LQKENI. Trimming left V 2 bases short and J 2 bases short, with 12 bases between. The CDR3 length is 15 residues.

The V call is TRBV6-5, the J call TRBJ2-7, with a tentative D call TRBD1 (6 bases). Germline V CDR1 and CDR2: MNHEY, SVGAGI. Trimming removed 2 bases from V and 2 bases from J, with 13 bases in between. The CDR3 runs to 15 residues. CDR3 residues: CASSYRPDSPYEQYF. CDR3 in DNA: TGTGCCAGCAGTTACAGACCGGACAGTCCCTACGAGCAGTACTTC.

The chain employs TRBV10-3 and TRBJ1-1, with 7 positions matching TRBD1. V shed 6 bases and J 0 bases; nucleotides not matched to a gene: 4. The CDR3 is 14 amino acids. Germline CDR1 is ENHRY and CDR2 is SYGVKD. CDR3 bases: TGTGCCATCAGGGGGACAGCCATGAACACTGAAGCTTTCTTT. This codes for CAIRGTAMNTEAFF.